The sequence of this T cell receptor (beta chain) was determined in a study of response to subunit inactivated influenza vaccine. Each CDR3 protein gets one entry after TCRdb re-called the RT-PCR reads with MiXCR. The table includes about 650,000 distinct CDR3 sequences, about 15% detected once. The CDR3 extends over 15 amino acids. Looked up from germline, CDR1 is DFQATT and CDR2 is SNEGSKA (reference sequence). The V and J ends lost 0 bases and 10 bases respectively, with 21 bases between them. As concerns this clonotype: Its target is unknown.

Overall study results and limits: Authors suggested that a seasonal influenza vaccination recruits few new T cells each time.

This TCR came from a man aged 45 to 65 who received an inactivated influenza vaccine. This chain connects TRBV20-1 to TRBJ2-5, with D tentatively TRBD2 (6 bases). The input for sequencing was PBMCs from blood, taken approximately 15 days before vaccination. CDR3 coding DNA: TGCAGTGCTAGAGATCCCGGACTACAAGAGAGTTACCAGTACTTC. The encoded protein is CSARDPGLQESYQYF.